The clone carrying this T cell receptor (beta chain) was recorded once. CDR1 and CDR2 (germline): SGHAT, FQNNGV. This CDR3 is 16 amino acids long. The junction had 4 bases not matched to a gene; V was cut back by 1 base and J by 0 bases. The sample is drawn from a study of blood T cell repertoires in COVID-19. Looking at the study overall: Collection of acute and convalescent COVID-19 samples took place in the United States, Italy and Spain. Sources were T cells, B-cell-depleted T cells, or PBMCs; the material itself was cDNA or gDNA.

Per the study methods: Cell counts per sample came from amplifying reference gene primers. The assay was immunoSEQ multiplex PCR, and TCRdb's table has in-frame clones only and misses some. V, J and clone size are those of that table, while D and trimming were read from the DNA. In the table there are about 250,000 clones, around 82% of which are singletons. The sequence derives from a middle-aged man with active or convalescent COVID-19. The material sequenced was peripheral blood. The chain uses TRBV11-2 and TRBJ1-1, with 8 bases aligning to TRBD1. The CDR3 region is CASSLGTGPLNTEAFF. CDR3 nucleotide sequence: TGTGCCAGCAGCTTAGGGACAGGGCCTTTGAACACTGAAGCTTTCTTT.